One sample yielded the 4 T cell receptor beta chains listed below, sequenced in a study of blood T cells in healthy people across ages. A second roughly 7 to 12 cycle PCR used barcoded and J-beta primers. One entry per CDR3 protein results from TCRdb running MiXCR on the 5' RACE reads. This sample has roughly 1,500,000 distinct CDR3 sequences; approximately 32% occur once, and the top ten carry around 11%. The sequenced material came from blood. All receptors derive from a woman in her twenties or thirties in good health.

The chain couples TRBV6-5 to TRBJ2-7; 11 nucleotides agree with TRBD2. This CDR3 has 14 residues. The ends lost 5 bases at V and 7 bases at J; junction bases unmatched: 7. The germline CDR1 and CDR2 sequences are MNHEY and SVGAGI. This CDR3 reads CASSRSGGAKEQYF. The CDR3 nucleotides are TGTGCCAGCAGTCGTAGCGGGGGGGCGAAGGAGCAGTACTTC.

V and J are TRBV3-1 and TRBJ2-3; D is unclear. The CDR3 is 14 residues long. Germline lookup yields CDR1 LGHDT and CDR2 YNNKEL (reference sequence). Trimming left V 1 base short and J 6 bases short, with 11 bases between. CDR3 bases: TGTGCCAGCAGCCAAGTAGGACCTCAGGATACGCAGTATTTT. This translates into CASSQVGPQDTQYF.

The table lists this clonotype with a few counts. CDR3 nucleotide sequence: TGTGCCAGCAGCCAAGATAGGGCACCGAGGGGGCCGGGCACCTTC. Protein sequence: CASSQDRAPRGPGTF. This rearrangement joins TRBV3-1 to TRBJ1-2; 7 bases line up with TRBD1. This CDR3 has 15 residues. Germline values: CDR1 LGHDT, CDR2 YNNKEL (reference sequence). Trimming cost V 0 bases and J 13 bases; bases outside gene matches: 14.

This clonotype was counted at least ten times. The chain is built from TRBV12-3 or TRBV12-4 and TRBJ2-3; TRBD2 is a possible D gene (6 bases). Trimming took off 6 bases at V and 0 bases at J, with 13 bases between the two ends. The CDR3 is 15 residues long. CDR3 sequence reads: CASRFGGTSTDTQYF. The CDR3 DNA sequence: TGTGCCAGCAGGTTCGGCGGGACTAGCACAGATACGCAGTATTTT.